Given below is one T cell receptor (beta chain) in context. Its antigen is as yet unknown. This sample is part of a study of T cell repertoires and leukemia-associated antigens. One entry per CDR3 protein, called by TCRdb with MiXCR from the 5' RACE reads. The sample includes around 12,000 distinct CDR3 sequences, under 50% of them seen just once. Per germline, CDR1 KGHDR and CDR2 SFDVKD. The CDR3 is 14 amino acids. The V segment lost 3 bases and the J segment 9 bases; nucleotides outside the gene matches: 4. Sequenced sample: CD3+ T cells sorted from blood and cultured. This receptor was obtained from a female donor in good health. This chain links TRBV24-1 with TRBJ2-3; 11 nucleotides match TRBD2. The CDR3 coding sequence is TGTGCCACCAGTGATGTACTAGCGGGAGAGACGCAGTATTTT. Translation: CATSDVLAGETQYF.